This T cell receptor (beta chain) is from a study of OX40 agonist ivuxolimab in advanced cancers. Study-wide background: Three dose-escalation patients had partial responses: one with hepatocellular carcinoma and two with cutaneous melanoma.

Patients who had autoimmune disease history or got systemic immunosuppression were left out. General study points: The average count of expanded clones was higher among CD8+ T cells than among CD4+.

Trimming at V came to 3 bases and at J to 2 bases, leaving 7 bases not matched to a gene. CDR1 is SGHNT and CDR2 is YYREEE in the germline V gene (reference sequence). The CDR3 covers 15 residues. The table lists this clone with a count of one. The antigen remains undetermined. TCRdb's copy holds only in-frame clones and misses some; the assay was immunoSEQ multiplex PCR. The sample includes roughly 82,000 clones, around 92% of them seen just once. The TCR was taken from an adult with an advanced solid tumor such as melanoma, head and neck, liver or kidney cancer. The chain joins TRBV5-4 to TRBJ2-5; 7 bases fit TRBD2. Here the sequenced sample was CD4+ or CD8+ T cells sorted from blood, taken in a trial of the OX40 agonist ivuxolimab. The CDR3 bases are TGTGCCAGCAGCTCTCCGGGAGGACGGCAAGAGACCCAGTACTTC. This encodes CASSSPGGRQETQYF.